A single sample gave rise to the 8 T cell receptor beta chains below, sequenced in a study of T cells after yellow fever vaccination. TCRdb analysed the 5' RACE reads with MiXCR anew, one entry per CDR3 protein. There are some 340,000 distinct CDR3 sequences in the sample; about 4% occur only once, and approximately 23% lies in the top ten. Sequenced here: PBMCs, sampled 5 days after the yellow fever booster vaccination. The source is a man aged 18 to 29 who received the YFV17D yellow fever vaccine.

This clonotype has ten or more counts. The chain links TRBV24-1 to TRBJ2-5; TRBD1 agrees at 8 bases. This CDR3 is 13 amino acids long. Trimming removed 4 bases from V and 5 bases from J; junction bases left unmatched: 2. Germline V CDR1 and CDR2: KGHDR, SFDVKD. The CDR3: CATSENRGETQYF. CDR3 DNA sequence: TGTGCCACCAGTGAGAACAGGGGGGAGACCCAGTACTTC.

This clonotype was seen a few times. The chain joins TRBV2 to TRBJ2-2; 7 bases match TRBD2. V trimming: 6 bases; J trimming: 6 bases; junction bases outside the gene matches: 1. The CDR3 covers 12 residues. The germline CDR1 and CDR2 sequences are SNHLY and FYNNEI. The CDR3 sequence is CASRGGAGELFF. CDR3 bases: TGTGCCAGCAGGGGGGGGGCCGGGGAGCTGTTTTTT.

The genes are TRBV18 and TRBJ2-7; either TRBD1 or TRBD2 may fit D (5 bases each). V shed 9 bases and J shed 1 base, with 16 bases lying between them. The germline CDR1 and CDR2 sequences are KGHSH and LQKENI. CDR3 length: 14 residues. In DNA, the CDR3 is TGTGCCAGTCCCGGGACCCATCGATCCTACGAGCAGTACGTC. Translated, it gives CASPGTHRSYEQYV.

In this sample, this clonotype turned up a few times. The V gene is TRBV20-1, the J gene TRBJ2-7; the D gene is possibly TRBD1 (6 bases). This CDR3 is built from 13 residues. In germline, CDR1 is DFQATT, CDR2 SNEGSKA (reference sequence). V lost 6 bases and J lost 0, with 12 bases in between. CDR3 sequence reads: CSAWQGSSYEQYV. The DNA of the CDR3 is TGCAGTGCCTGGCAGGGGAGCTCCTACGAGCAGTACGTC.

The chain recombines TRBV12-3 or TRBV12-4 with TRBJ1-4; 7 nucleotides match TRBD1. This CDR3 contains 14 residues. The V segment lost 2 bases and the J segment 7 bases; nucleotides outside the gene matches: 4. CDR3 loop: CASSLKGAVEKLFF. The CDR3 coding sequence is TGTGCCAGCAGTTTAAAGGGGGCGGTTGAAAAACTGTTTTTT.

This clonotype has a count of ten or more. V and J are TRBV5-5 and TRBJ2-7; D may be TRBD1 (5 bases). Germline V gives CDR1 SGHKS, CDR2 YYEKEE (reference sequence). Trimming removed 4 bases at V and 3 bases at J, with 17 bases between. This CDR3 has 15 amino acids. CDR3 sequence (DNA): TGTGCCAGCAGCCCTGGGCCAGGGAAAGACTACGAGCAGTACGTC. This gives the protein CASSPGPGKDYEQYV.

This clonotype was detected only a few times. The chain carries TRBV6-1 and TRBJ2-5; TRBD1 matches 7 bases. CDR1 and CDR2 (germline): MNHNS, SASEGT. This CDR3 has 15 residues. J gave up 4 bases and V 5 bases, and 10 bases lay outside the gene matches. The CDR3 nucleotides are TGTGCCAGCAGTCCCGGGACAGCCCGGTTAGAGACCCAGTACTTC. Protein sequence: CASSPGTARLETQYF.

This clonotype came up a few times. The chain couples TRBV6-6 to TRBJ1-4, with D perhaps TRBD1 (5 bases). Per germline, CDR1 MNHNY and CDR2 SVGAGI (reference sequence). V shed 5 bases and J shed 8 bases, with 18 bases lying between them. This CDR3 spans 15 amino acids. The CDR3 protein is CASSPYGQGKEKLFF. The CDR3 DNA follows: TGTGCCAGCAGTCCCTATGGTCAGGGAAAGGAAAAACTGTTTTTT.